The present TCR beta chain was sequenced within a study of identical twins. Study-wide findings and caveats: Possibly, invariant MAIT and iNKT cells partly confounded zero-insertion analyses.

Every sampled donor was Caucasian and healthy. This clonotype was seen ten or more times. Its antigen is unknown. It was template switching that added a universal primer site, and there were unique molecular identifiers on the cDNA. One entry per CDR3 protein results from TCRdb running MiXCR on the 5' RACE reads. The sample includes 550,000 to 800,000 distinct CDR3 sequences, 7.1% seen only once; the top ten take about 1.6%. CDR1 is LNHNV, CDR2 YYDKDF, per germline (reference sequence). The CDR3 spans 14 residues. V was cut by 0 bases and J by 6 bases, with 8 bases left in between. The sample was also reused in another study, on yellow fever vaccine responses in identical twins.

The chain couples TRBV15 to TRBJ2-2; the D gene could be TRBD1 or TRBD2 (6 bases each). The clonotype was recovered from a woman in her late teens or twenties in good health. Sequenced material: PBMCs. CDR3 residues: CATSRDRGPGELFF. The CDR3 DNA follows: TGTGCCACCAGCAGAGATCGGGGGCCCGGGGAGCTGTTTTTT.